The T cell receptor (beta chain) described here comes from a study of blood T cell repertoires in COVID-19. Overall study: There were acute and convalescent COVID-19 samples, and they came from the United States, Italy and Spain. Sources were T cells, B-cell-depleted T cells, or PBMCs; the material itself was cDNA or gDNA.

Under the authors' procedure: Researchers report that nucleated cell counts were estimated from reference gene primer amplification. Only in-frame clones appear in the TCRdb table, and some are missing; sequencing was by immunoSEQ multiplex PCR. V and J calls and clone size follow that table, whereas D and trimming were derived from the DNA. The repertoire holds under 95,000 clones, 75% to 95% seen once, with 3.9% in the top ten. J lost 2 bases, V lost 2 bases, and 6 bases had no gene match. The V gene's germline CDR1 is SEHNR and CDR2 FQNEAQ (reference sequence). The CDR3 runs to 16 residues. The J gene is TRBJ2-7, the V gene TRBV7-9, with TRBD2 identical over 10 bases. This clonotype originated in a woman between 50 and 59 years old in a cohort sampled during active COVID-19. Material: peripheral blood. CDR3 sequence reads: CASSLLAGAFTYEQYF. DNA of the CDR3: TGTGCCAGCAGCTTACTAGCGGGGGCTTTTACCTACGAGCAGTACTTC.